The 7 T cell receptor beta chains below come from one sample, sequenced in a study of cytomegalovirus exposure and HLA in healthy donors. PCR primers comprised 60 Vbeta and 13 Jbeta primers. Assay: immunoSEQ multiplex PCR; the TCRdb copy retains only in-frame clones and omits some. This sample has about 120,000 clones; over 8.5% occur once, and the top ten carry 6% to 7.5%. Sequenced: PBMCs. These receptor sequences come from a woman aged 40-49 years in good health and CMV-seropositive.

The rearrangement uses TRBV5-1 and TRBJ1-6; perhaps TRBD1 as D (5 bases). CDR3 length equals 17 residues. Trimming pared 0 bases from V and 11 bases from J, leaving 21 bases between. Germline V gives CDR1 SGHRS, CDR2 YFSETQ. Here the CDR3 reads CASSLVGAALGEAPLHF. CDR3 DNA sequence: TGCGCCAGCAGCTTGGTAGGGGCCGCTTTAGGTGAGGCACCCCTCCACTTT.

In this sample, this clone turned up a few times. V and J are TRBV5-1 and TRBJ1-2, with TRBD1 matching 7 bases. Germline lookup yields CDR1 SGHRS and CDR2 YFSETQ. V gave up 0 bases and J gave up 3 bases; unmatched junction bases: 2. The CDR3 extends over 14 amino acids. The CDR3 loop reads CASSLAGTDYGYTF. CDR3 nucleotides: TGCGCCAGCAGCTTGGCCGGGACAGACTATGGCTACACCTTC.

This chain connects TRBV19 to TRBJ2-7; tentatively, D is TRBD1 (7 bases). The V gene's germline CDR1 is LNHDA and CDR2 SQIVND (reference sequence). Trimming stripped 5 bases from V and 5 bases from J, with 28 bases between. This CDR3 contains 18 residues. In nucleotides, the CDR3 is TGTGCCAGTAGTGCCTTTCCGGGACAGACGGGAGTGAAGGACGAGCAGTACTTC. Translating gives CASSAFPGQTGVKDEQYF.

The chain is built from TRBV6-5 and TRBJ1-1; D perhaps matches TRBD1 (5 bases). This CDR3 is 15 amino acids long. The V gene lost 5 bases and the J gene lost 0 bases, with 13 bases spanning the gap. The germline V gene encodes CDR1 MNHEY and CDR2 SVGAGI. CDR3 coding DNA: TGTGCCAGCAGTCACAGTAGGACAATGAACACTGAAGCTTTCTTT. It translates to CASSHSRTMNTEAFF.

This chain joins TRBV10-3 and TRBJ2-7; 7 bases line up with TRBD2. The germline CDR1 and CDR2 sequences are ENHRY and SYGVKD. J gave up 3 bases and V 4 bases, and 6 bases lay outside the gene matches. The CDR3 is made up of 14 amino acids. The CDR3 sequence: CAISVELANYEQYF. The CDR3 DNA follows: TGTGCCATCAGTGTCGAACTAGCGAACTACGAGCAGTACTTC.

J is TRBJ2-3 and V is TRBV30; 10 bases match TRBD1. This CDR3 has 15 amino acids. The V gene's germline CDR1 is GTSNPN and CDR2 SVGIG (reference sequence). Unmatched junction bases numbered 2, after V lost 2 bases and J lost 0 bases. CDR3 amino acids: CAWSQGQGSTDTQYF. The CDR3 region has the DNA TGTGCCTGGAGTCAGGGACAGGGGAGCACAGATACGCAGTATTTT.

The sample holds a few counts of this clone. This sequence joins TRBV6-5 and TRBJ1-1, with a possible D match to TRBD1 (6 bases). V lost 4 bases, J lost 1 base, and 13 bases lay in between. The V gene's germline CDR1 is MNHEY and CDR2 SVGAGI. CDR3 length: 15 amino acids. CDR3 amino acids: CASSSTGTANTEAFF. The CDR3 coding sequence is TGTGCCAGCAGTTCTACAGGGACGGCGAACACTGAAGCTTTCTTT.